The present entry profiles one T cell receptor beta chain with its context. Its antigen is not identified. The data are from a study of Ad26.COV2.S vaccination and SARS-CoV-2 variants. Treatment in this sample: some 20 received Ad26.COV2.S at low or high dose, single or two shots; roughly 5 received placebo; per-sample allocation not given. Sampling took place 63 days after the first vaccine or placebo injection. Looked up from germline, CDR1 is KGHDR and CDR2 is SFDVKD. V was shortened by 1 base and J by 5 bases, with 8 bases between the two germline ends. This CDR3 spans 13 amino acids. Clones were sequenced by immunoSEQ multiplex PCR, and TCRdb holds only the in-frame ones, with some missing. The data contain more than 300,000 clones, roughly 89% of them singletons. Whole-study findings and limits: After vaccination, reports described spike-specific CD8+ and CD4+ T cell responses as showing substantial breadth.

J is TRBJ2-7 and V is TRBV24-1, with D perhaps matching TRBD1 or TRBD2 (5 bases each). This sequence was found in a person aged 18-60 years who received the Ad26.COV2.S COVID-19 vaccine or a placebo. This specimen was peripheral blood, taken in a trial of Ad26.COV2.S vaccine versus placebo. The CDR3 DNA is TGTGCCACCAGTGATTTTTGGGGGAACGAGCAGTACTTC. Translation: CATSDFWGNEQYF.